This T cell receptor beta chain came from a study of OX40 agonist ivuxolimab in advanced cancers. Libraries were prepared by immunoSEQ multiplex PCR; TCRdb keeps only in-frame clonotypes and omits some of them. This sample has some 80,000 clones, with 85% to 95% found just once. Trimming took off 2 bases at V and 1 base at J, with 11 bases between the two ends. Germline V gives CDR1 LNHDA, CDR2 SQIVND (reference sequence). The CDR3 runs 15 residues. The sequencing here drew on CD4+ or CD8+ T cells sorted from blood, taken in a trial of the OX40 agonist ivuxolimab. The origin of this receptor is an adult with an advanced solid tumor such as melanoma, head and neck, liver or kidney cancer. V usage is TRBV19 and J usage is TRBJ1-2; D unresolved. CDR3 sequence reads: CASSIKSGSNYGYTF. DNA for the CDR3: TGTGCCAGTAGTATAAAGTCGGGGAGTAACTATGGCTACACCTTC.